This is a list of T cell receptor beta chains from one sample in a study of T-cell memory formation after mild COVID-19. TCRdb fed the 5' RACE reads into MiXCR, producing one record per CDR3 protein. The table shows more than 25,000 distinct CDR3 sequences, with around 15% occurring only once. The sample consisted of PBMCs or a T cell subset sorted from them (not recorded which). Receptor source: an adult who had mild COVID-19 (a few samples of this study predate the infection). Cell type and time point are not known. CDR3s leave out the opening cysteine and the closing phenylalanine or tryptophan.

ASSLDFLPQY TRBV11-2
ASSARDRGSDTEAF TRBV4-1
ASSLAQNTEAF TRBV7-9
ATSDGGIRGFNQPQH TRBV24-1
ASSQAVRSGGYT TRBV4-1
AISARADTGELF TRBV10-3
ASSQDTLYSTANVLT TRBV4-3
ASIPRFETYGYT TRBV19
ASSEAPYNEQF TRBV2
ASSPAGTVGTDTQY TRBV5-1
ASSSHRGNTEAF TRBV6-5
ASSQVGREQF TRBV4-1
ASSFGTNQETQY TRBV7-9
ASSQRGGSGYT TRBV7-9
ASGSRGVGELF TRBV2
ASSLEAGASNQPQH TRBV12-3/TRBV12-4
ASSQGLASTYEQY TRBV4-2